This T cell receptor beta chain was identified during a study of a mutant IDH1 vaccine in newly diagnosed glioma. Worth noting for this clone: Its antigen is still unknown.

Some clones are missing from TCRdb's copy, which holds only in-frame ones; the method was immunoSEQ multiplex PCR. The table includes more than 50,000 clones, 80% detected once. Time point noted: week 11, during vaccination. Every vaccination contained 300 ug of the mutant IDH1 20-mer peptide and was paired with topical imiquimod. The CDR3 consists of 11 residues. The germline V and J ends were trimmed by 0 bases and 5 bases, with 4 bases remaining between them. Germline values: CDR1 GTSNPN, CDR2 SVGIG (reference sequence). The source material was PBMCs, sampled from a glioma patient whose treatment included an IDH1 peptide vaccine. The TCR sequence derives from a man in his forties or fifties with glioma. The chain has TRBV30 and TRBJ2-5; D is unclear. CDR3 sequence reads: CAWSVEETQYF. CDR3 in DNA: TGTGCCTGGAGTGTAGAGGAGACCCAGTACTTC.